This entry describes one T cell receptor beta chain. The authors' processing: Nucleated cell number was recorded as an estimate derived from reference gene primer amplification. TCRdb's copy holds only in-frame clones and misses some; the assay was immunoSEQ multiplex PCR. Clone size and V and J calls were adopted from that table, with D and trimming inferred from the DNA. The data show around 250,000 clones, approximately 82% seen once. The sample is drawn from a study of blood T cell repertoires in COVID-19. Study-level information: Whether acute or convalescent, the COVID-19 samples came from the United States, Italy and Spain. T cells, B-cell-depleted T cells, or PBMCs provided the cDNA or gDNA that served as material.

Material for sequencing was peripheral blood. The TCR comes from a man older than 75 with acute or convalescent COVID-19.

CDR3 amino acids: CATSRGGQGNTQYF. The DNA of the CDR3 is TGTGCCACCAGCAGGGGGGGACAGGGCAATACGCAGTATTTT. The V gene is TRBV15, the J gene TRBJ2-3; 9 bases fit TRBD1. Germline-derived CDR1 and CDR2 are LNHNV and YYDKDF (reference sequence). Germline trimming cut 3 bases from V and 7 bases from J; bases unmatched to any gene: 5. The CDR3 sequence is 14 residues long. Supplemented by reference TRBV15 and TRBJ2-3, the full variable domain reads DAMVIQNPRYQVTQFGKPVTLSCSQTLNHNVMYWYQQKSSQAPKLLFHYYDKDFNNEADTPDNFQSRRPNTSFCFLDIRSPGLGDTAMYLCATSRGGQGNTQYFGPGTRLTVL.